Listed below are T cell receptor beta chains from one sample, sequenced in a study of T cells in Graves' hyperthyroidism and ophthalmopathy. TCRdb redid the calling of the multiplex PCR reads with MiXCR, one entry per CDR3 protein. Of some 740,000 distinct CDR3 sequences listed, roughly 15% are singletons. Sequencing was performed on blood. Receptor source: a woman between 18 and 29 years old with Graves' hyperthyroidism. CDR3s include the opening cysteine and the closing phenylalanine or tryptophan. The D gene is left open where the match is weak. Expanded clones get a size class; other rows say once, few or many, or leave the size out.

>NA|TRBJ2-7|NA|TRBV30
CAWSVVGREQYF
TGTGCCTGGAGTGTAGTGGGACGAGAGCAGTACTTC
>few|TRBJ1-3|NA|TRBV15
CATSSGRGSGNTIYF
TGTGCCACCAGCAGCGGGCGGGGCTCTGGAAACACCATATATTTT
>NA|TRBJ1-2|NA|TRBV7-9
CASGPSGTESNGYTF
TGTGCCAGCGGACCCTCCGGGACCGAAAGCAATGGCTACACCTTC
>many|TRBJ2-1|TRBD2|TRBV6-2/TRBV6-3
CASSYQPGLAGPSYNEQFF
TGTGCCAGCAGTTACCAACCGGGACTAGCGGGACCGTCCTACAATGAGCAGTTCTTC
>few|TRBJ1-2|NA|TRBV7-9
CASSPLPYGYTF
TGTGCCAGCAGCCCCTTACCCTATGGCTACACCTTC
>many|TRBJ2-3|NA|TRBV7-2
CASSQGTGDTQYF
TGTGCCAGCAGCCAAGGGACTGGCGATACGCAGTATTTT
>few|TRBJ1-5|NA|TRBV2
CASSLFVQPQHF
TGTGCCAGCAGTCTTTTTGTCCAGCCCCAGCATTTT
>many|TRBJ1-3|NA|TRBV5-1
CASSLGDTATRNTIYF
TGCGCCAGCAGCTTGGGTGACACGGCGACGAGAAACACCATATATTTT
>few|TRBJ1-1|NA|TRBV7-9
CAAGSSRTEAFF
TGTGCCGCCGGTTCATCAAGGACTGAAGCTTTCTTT
>many|TRBJ2-2|NA|TRBV28
CASSVTTHRNTGELFF
TGTGCCAGCAGTGTAACCACCCACAGGAACACCGGGGAGCTGTTTTTT
>few|TRBJ1-2|NA|TRBV10-2
CASSESWGYGYIF
TGCGCCAGCAGTGAGTCGTGGGGGTATGGCTACATCTTC
>many|TRBJ1-5|NA|TRBV19
CASTEWGGQPQHF
TGTGCCAGTACTGAGTGGGGGGGCCAGCCCCAGCATTTT
>NA|TRBJ2-7|TRBD2|TRBV14
CASSRRRERNEQYF
TGTGCCAGCAGCCGACGGCGGGAGAGAAACGAGCAGTACTTC
>few|TRBJ2-7|TRBD1|TRBV29-1
CSVRDRVINEQYF
TGCAGCGTCAGGGACAGGGTAATCAACGAGCAGTACTTC
>few|TRBJ2-1|NA|TRBV6-5
CASSYSTGPEGEQFF
TGTGCCAGCAGTTACTCGACGGGGCCCGAGGGTGAGCAGTTCTTC
>many|TRBJ2-5|TRBD2|TRBV4-1
CASSRGGFQETQYF
TGCGCCAGCAGCCGGGGAGGGTTCCAAGAGACCCAGTACTTC
>many|TRBJ1-1|NA|TRBV4-1
CASSPLAGMNTEAFF
TGCGCCAGCAGCCCCCTTGCGGGGATGAACACTGAAGCTTTCTTT
>many|TRBJ2-1|TRBD2|TRBV7-6
CASSSERGYNEQFF
TGTGCCAGCAGCTCCGAGCGGGGTTACAATGAGCAGTTCTTC
>NA|TRBJ2-7|TRBD2|TRBV13
CASSFWTRQYEQYF
TGTGCCAGCAGCTTCTGGACTAGACAGTACGAGCAGTACTTC
>many|TRBJ1-1|NA|TRBV11-2
CASSPQGGYTEAFF
TGTGCCAGCAGCCCACAGGGTGGGTACACTGAAGCTTTCTTT
>many|TRBJ2-7|NA|TRBV11-2
CASGAGVSYEQYF
TGTGCCAGCGGGGCAGGGGTTTCCTACGAGCAGTACTTC
>NA|TRBJ2-7|NA|TRBV5-1
CASSQAGDYYEQYF
TGCGCCAGCAGCCAGGCAGGGGACTACTACGAGCAGTACTTC
>many|TRBJ2-7|TRBD2|TRBV20-1
CSARGRRENTYEQYF
TGCAGTGCTAGAGGGAGGCGGGAGAACACCTACGAGCAGTACTTC
>NA|TRBJ2-7|NA|TRBV24-1
CATSETGYEQYF
TGTGCCACCAGTGAAACAGGGTACGAGCAGTACTTC
>many|TRBJ2-1|TRBD2|TRBV28
CASRAGGNYNEQFF
TGTGCCAGCAGGGCGGGAGGAAACTACAATGAGCAGTTCTTC
>many|TRBJ1-5|TRBD1|TRBV18
CASSTGTDFSNQPQHF
TGTGCCAGCTCAACTGGGACAGATTTTAGCAATCAGCCCCAGCATTTT
>many|TRBJ2-7|NA|TRBV20-1
CSANPGGRGAYEQYF
TGCAGTGCAAACCCGGGGGGCCGGGGGGCTTACGAGCAGTACTTC
>few|TRBJ2-1|NA|TRBV29-1
CSVPGLSSSYNEQFF
TGCAGCGTTCCCGGACTTTCAAGCTCCTACAATGAGCAGTTCTTC
>NA|TRBJ1-5|NA|TRBV12-3/TRBV12-4
CASSMGLLNQPQHF
TGTGCCAGCAGCATGGGACTTCTGAATCAGCCCCAGCATTTT
>NA|TRBJ2-7|NA|TRBV3-2
CASSQSLPGMRSSYEQYF
TGTGCCAGCAGCCAAAGTCTCCCGGGGATGCGAAGCTCCTACGAGCAGTACTTC
>NA|TRBJ2-3|NA|TRBV19
CASSSPGLDTQYF
TGTGCCAGTAGTTCACCAGGGTTAGATACGCAGTATTTT
>few|TRBJ2-5|TRBD2|TRBV2
CASRQAGGGTQYF
TGTGCCAGCAGACAGGCGGGAGGAGGGACCCAGTACTTC
>many|TRBJ2-6|NA|TRBV12-3/TRBV12-4
CASSLEASGANVLTF
TGTGCCAGCAGTTTAGAAGCCTCTGGGGCCAACGTCCTGACTTTC
>NA|TRBJ1-2|NA|TRBV6-1
CASRRRGGNYGYTF
TGTGCCAGCAGGAGGAGAGGGGGGAACTATGGCTACACCTTC
>many|TRBJ2-7|NA|TRBV5-6
CASSLGTFGEQYF
TGTGCCAGCAGCTTGGGGACTTTTGGCGAGCAGTACTTC
>NA|TRBJ2-1|TRBD2|TRBV20-1
CMAYARRGGYNEQFF
TGCATGGCCTATGCCCGTCGGGGGGGCTACAATGAGCAGTTCTTC
>few|TRBJ2-7|TRBD1|TRBV5-6
CASSVADREREQYF
TGTGCCAGCAGCGTTGCCGACAGGGAGCGCGAGCAGTACTTC
>many|TRBJ2-5|TRBD2|TRBV20-1
CSPRLAGEETQYF
TGCAGTCCCCGGCTAGCGGGAGAAGAGACCCAGTACTTC
>many|TRBJ2-1|NA|TRBV28
CASSSPHAGSYNEQFF
TGTGCCAGCAGTTCCCCCCACGCGGGTTCCTACAATGAGCAGTTCTTC
>many|TRBJ2-1|NA|TRBV11-1
CASSSRSGTSYNEQFF
TGTGCCAGCAGCTCAAGATCCGGGACATCCTACAATGAGCAGTTCTTC
>many|TRBJ2-3|NA|TRBV3-1
CASSQATTADTQYF
TGTGCCAGCAGCCAAGCAACGACAGCTGATACGCAGTATTTT
>NA|TRBJ2-7|NA|TRBV27
CASSPYSSGSYERYF
TGTGCCAGCAGTCCTTACTCGTCGGGTTCGTACGAGCGGTACTTC